The present T cell receptor beta chain was sequenced within a study of Ad26.COV2.S vaccination and SARS-CoV-2 variants. Whole-study findings and limits: Vaccine recipients and placebo recipients showed similar non-spike TCR breadth.

A single count supports this clone. What it binds is unknown. The V end lost 0 bases, the J end lost 5 bases, and 11 bases lay between the germline ends. The CDR3 has 15 residues. Germline V gene data show CDR1 as SGHAT and CDR2 as FQNNGV. TCRdb's copy holds only in-frame clones and misses some; the assay was immunoSEQ multiplex PCR. The table includes 85,000 to 120,000 clones, around 80% detected once. The specimen was peripheral blood, collected after recovery from COVID-19. The sequence was collected from a human donor who had recovered from COVID-19. The chain recombines TRBV11-2 with TRBJ2-1; TRBD1 or TRBD2 may be the D gene (6 bases each). The CDR3 is CASSLDPGAHNEQFF. Written as DNA, the CDR3 is TGTGCCAGCAGCTTAGACCCGGGGGCCCACAATGAGCAGTTCTTC. Variable domain in full (rest from reference TRBV11-2 and TRBJ2-1): EAGVAQSPRYKIIEKRQSVAFWCNPISGHATLYWYQQILGQGPKLLIQFQNNGVVDDSQLPKDRFSAERLKGVDSTLKIQPAKLEDSAVYLCASSLDPGAHNEQFFGPGTRLTVL.